What follows describes a single TCR beta chain. What it binds is unknown. Via the markers CD45RO/CCR7/CD25/CD127/CD95/CD27, stem cell-like memory, regulatory, central memory and naive CD4+ cells were sorted. Expressed TCRB transcripts were sequenced, since all the RNA that had been isolated was reverse transcribed. Clones were read by immunoSEQ multiplex PCR, and TCRdb kept only the in-frame ones, dropping some. This table has around 70,000 clones, about 48% appearing once. This entry comes from a study of beta chain features in type 1 diabetes. Regarding the study as a whole: All four CD4+ subsets of Type 1 diabetes patients contained TCRB CDR3s that were moderately but significantly shorter. The naive, central memory and Treg TCRB repertoires showed an apparent similarity that was greater among patients than among healthy donors. Any PCR bias toward short templates would affect both groups alike.

The CDR3 sequence is 15 residues long. Germline CDR1 is SGHTA and CDR2 is FQGNSA. V was shortened by 1 base and J by 2 bases, with 10 bases between the two germline ends. The receptor was isolated from a man aged 30 to 45 with type 1 diabetes. V and J are TRBV7-2 and TRBJ2-3; weak D call: TRBD2 (7 bases). The specimen was central memory CD4+ T cells from blood. The CDR3 here is CASSLGRGATDTQYF. In DNA, the CDR3 is TGTGCCAGCAGCTTAGGTCGGGGGGCCACAGATACGCAGTATTTT.